The clone carrying this T cell receptor (beta chain) was counted a few times. Antigen specificity is unknown. The data were taken from a study of relationships among human T cell subsets. Broader study findings: Over 60% of CD8+ cytotoxic sequences were in clones over 100 reads; regulatory and Th2 had few.

The CDR3 runs to 14 residues. Germline CDR1 reads MDHEN; CDR2 reads SYDVKM. The V segment lost 8 bases and the J segment 0 bases; nucleotides outside the gene matches: 4. Semiquantitative ARM-PCR amplified T cell receptor alpha and beta CDR3 regions from mRNA. Exponential amplification used communal superprimers after tagged nested gene-specific primers in ARM-PCR. Before the second round, exonuclease removed the nested primers. Using its own MiXCR run on the multiplex PCR reads, TCRdb lists one record per CDR3 protein. The table has fewer than 18,000 distinct CDR3 sequences, approximately 56% seen once.

The receptor comes from a man in his forties or fifties in good health. Source material: total T cells sorted from blood. The gene calls are TRBV28 and TRBJ2-1; TRBD2 matches at 7 bases. The CDR3 nucleotides are TGTGCCAGCTGCCCGGGGGGCTCCTACAATGAGCAGTTCTTC. Protein: CASCPGGSYNEQFF.